This T cell receptor (beta chain) appears in the sequencing data of a study of cytomegalovirus exposure and HLA in healthy donors. Study findings and constraints: In vitro assays verified that a few CMV-associated chains recognized CMV antigens specifically. Generally TCR sequences proved uncommon, though certain public TCRs appeared in numerous donors.

Germline values: CDR1 SGHRS, CDR2 YFSETQ. V shed 0 bases and J 7 bases; nucleotides not matched to a gene: 3. This CDR3 spans 15 amino acids. Remarks on this clone: Its specificity is unknown.

TCRdb's copy holds only in-frame clones and misses some; the assay was immunoSEQ multiplex PCR. The sample carries approximately 140,000 clones, around nine tenths recorded once. Sequencing was performed on PBMCs. The sequence was obtained from a man in his late teens or twenties in good health and CMV-seropositive. The rearrangement uses TRBV5-1 and TRBJ2-1; 11 bases are shared with TRBD2. CDR3 DNA: TGCGCCAGCAGCTTGGGGCTAGCGGGAGGTAATGAGCAGTTCTTC. The encoded protein is CASSLGLAGGNEQFF.